This T cell receptor beta chain was found in a study of OX40 agonist ivuxolimab in advanced cancers. Study-wide background: Patients' therapy was ivuxolimab, an antibody that acts as an agonist of OX40 (CD134). Partial responses occurred in three patients (one hepatocellular carcinoma, two cutaneous melanoma). A male proportion of approximately 80% was recorded, with mean age approximately 64 years and range roughly 20 to 90. Overall study results and limits: People who partly responded at 0.1-3.0 mg/kg had some of the least clonal expansion seen.

Repertoires were generated with immunoSEQ multiplex PCR, while TCRdb's copy carries only in-frame clones and drops some. The profile shows around 47,000 clones, about four fifths of them singletons. Germline assignment: CDR1 MDHEN and CDR2 SYDVKM. CDR3 length: 13 amino acids. Trimming left V 4 bases short and J 3 bases short, with 9 bases between. Of note for this clone: Its cognate antigen is unknown.

The V gene is TRBV28, the J gene TRBJ1-1; a possible D gene is TRBD1 (6 bases). This receptor was taken from an adult with an advanced solid tumor such as melanoma, head and neck, liver or kidney cancer. The sample here was CD4+ or CD8+ T cells sorted from blood, taken in a trial of the OX40 agonist ivuxolimab. CDR3 in amino acids: CASSSGTHTEAFF. The CDR3 DNA follows: TGTGCCAGCAGTTCTGGGACACACACTGAAGCTTTCTTT.